A selection of T cell receptor beta chains follows, all from one sample in a study of Ad26.COV2.S vaccination and SARS-CoV-2 variants. Profiled with immunoSEQ multiplex PCR; TCRdb holds only in-frame clones, not every one. The table has more than 300,000 clones, 70% to 90% seen once. The material was peripheral blood, obtained in a trial of Ad26.COV2.S vaccine versus placebo. The receptors originated from a person aged 18-60 years who received the Ad26.COV2.S COVID-19 vaccine or a placebo. Each CDR3 is given with its conserved first and last residue. Each record gives: CDR3 DNA, CDR3 protein, V gene, J gene, D gene, CDR3 length, clone size. D genes are given only for firm matches. Rows may omit the clone size; those that give it use once, few, many or a size class.

TGCGCCAGCAGCTTGGTGCCCACAGATACGCAGTATTTT,CASSLVPTDTQYF,TRBV5-1,TRBJ2-3,NA,13,NA
TGTGCCAGCAGCTTAGACCGCGGGACAGCCTATGGCTACACCTTC,CASSLDRGTAYGYTF,TRBV11-3,TRBJ1-2,TRBD1,15,NA
TGTGCCAGCGGATCGCTAGCTACAACCGGGGAGCTGTTTTTT,CASGSLATTGELFF,TRBV9,TRBJ2-2,NA,14,NA
TGTGCCAGCAGCCAAGATCTTCGGGGGGCCAACTATGGCTACACCTTC,CASSQDLRGANYGYTF,TRBV3-1/TRBV3-2,TRBJ1-2,NA,16,NA
TGTGCCAGCAGTTTTGCCGGGGGCAAAAGGGATGGCTACACCTTC,CASSFAGGKRDGYTF,TRBV28,TRBJ1-2,NA,15,NA
TGTGCCACCTCGAAGGTGGCCGGGGAGCTGTTTTTT,CATSKVAGELFF,TRBV6-5,TRBJ2-2,NA,12,NA
TGTGCCAGCAGCTTGATGGGACAGGGTAAACCTGGCTACACCTTC,CASSLMGQGKPGYTF,TRBV5-4,TRBJ1-2,TRBD1,15,NA
TGTGCCAGCAGCCCTTCAGGCCGGGGGACTGAAGCTTTCTTT,CASSPSGRGTEAFF,TRBV3-1/TRBV3-2,TRBJ1-1,NA,14,NA
TGTGCCAGCAGTTGGGACCGAAGAGGGACATTCTATGGCTACACCTTC,CASSWDRRGTFYGYTF,TRBV28,TRBJ1-2,NA,16,NA
TGTGCCAGCAGCGTCGGGACTAGCGGGGGCGCTGGGTTCTTC,CASSVGTSGGAGFF,TRBV9,TRBJ2-1,TRBD2,14,NA
TGTGCCAGCAGTTTACGGGGGGCTCGTGGCGAGCAGTTCTTC,CASSLRGARGEQFF,TRBV6-5,TRBJ2-1,NA,14,few
TGTGCCAGCAGCTTACGGGGACAGGCCTACGAGCAGTACTTC,CASSLRGQAYEQYF,TRBV11-2,TRBJ2-7,TRBD1,14,NA
TGTGCCAGCAGCCAAAGCGGGGGAGATACGCAGTATTTT,CASSQSGGDTQYF,TRBV3-1/TRBV3-2,TRBJ2-3,TRBD2,13,NA
TGTGCCAGCAGGGTACAGGGATCGGAGTACACCGGGGAGCTGTTTTTT,CASRVQGSEYTGELFF,TRBV18,TRBJ2-2,NA,16,NA
TGTGCCAGCAGTATGACCGTGCCCGGCTCCTATAATTCACCCCTCCACTTT,CASSMTVPGSYNSPLHF,TRBV7-2,TRBJ1-6,NA,17,few
TGTGCCAGCAGCCTGAGCCTACCCACAGATACGCAGTATTTT,CASSLSLPTDTQYF,TRBV7-3,TRBJ2-3,NA,14,NA
TGTGCCAGCAGCGAAGGGAGTATGGCAAACACCATATATTTT,CASSEGSMANTIYF,TRBV9,TRBJ1-3,NA,14,many
TGCGCCAGCAGCCAAACCGACAGGGACAATCAGCCCCAGCATTTT,CASSQTDRDNQPQHF,TRBV4-1,TRBJ1-5,TRBD1,15,NA
TGTGCCAGCAGCTCGGGACTAGCGAGAGATACGCAGTATTTT,CASSSGLARDTQYF,TRBV11-2,TRBJ2-3,TRBD2,14,NA
TGTGCCAGCAGCTTAGGGACAGGGACTAATTCACCCCTCCACTTT,CASSLGTGTNSPLHF,TRBV7-9,TRBJ1-6,TRBD1,15,few
TGTGCCAGTAGTGCCTTGACAGGGGAGGTCACTGAAGCTTTCTTT,CASSALTGEVTEAFF,TRBV19,TRBJ1-1,TRBD1,15,NA
TGTGCCACCTCAGCATCTAACTATGGCTACACCTTC,CATSASNYGYTF,TRBV2,TRBJ1-2,NA,12,NA
TGTGCCAGCAGCCCAAACTGGGGCCCGAACACCGGGGAGCTGTTTTTT,CASSPNWGPNTGELFF,TRBV7-3,TRBJ2-2,NA,16,NA
TGTGCCAGCAGTCCTTACCGTAGCGGGACAGATACGCAGTATTTT,CASSPYRSGTDTQYF,TRBV27,TRBJ2-3,TRBD2,15,NA
TGCAGTGCCAGAGGGACAGGGAAGCAGTTCTTC,CSARGTGKQFF,TRBV20-1,TRBJ2-1,TRBD1,11,few
TGTGCCAGCAGCACCTTGGGACAGCAGTTAGCTAACTATGGCTACACCTTC,CASSTLGQQLANYGYTF,TRBV7-9,TRBJ1-2,TRBD1,17,NA
TGTGCCAGCTTCGAGGGGGGTTTTCCTGGAAACACCATATATTTT,CASFEGGFPGNTIYF,TRBV2,TRBJ1-3,NA,15,NA
TGTGCCAGCAGCCTGGCAGCTGGCGTTGCTGAGGGTGAAGCTTTCTTT,CASSLAAGVAEGEAFF,TRBV7-9,TRBJ1-1,NA,16,NA
TGTGCCAGCAGTCCCCAAGAGACCCAGTACTTC,CASSPQETQYF,TRBV2,TRBJ2-5,NA,11,NA
TGTGCCAGCAGTCCAGGAAGGGGACAGCCCCAGCATTTT,CASSPGRGQPQHF,TRBV16,TRBJ1-5,NA,13,NA
TGTGCCAGCAGCTTAGTCAGGGTTGACGGCTACACCTTC,CASSLVRVDGYTF,TRBV7-8,TRBJ1-2,NA,13,NA
TGTGCCAGCAGGAGGGGCAGGGGTAACTATGGCTACACCTTC,CASRRGRGNYGYTF,TRBV11-1,TRBJ1-2,NA,14,NA
TGTGCCAGCAGCCCCGGGAGGGACCTATATTCACCCCTCCACTTT,CASSPGRDLYSPLHF,TRBV28,TRBJ1-6,NA,15,NA
TGCGCCAGCAGCTTGGGACAGGGTAATTCACCCCTCCACTTT,CASSLGQGNSPLHF,TRBV5-1,TRBJ1-6,TRBD1,14,once
TGTGCCAGCAGCTCCTGGCGCGGGAGCTCTGGAAACACCATATATTTT,CASSSWRGSSGNTIYF,TRBV7-9,TRBJ1-3,NA,16,NA
TGTGCCAGCAGTCTAGCGGGGGGTCACGAAGAGACCCAGTACTTC,CASSLAGGHEETQYF,TRBV2,TRBJ2-5,TRBD2,15,NA
TGTGCCATCAGAGGGGGCTACGAGCAGTACTTC,CAIRGGYEQYF,TRBV10-3,TRBJ2-7,NA,11,NA
TGTGCCAGCAGCCAACCTCGTACTAGCGGGGGTGGTTTCTCCTACAATGAGCAGTTCTTC,CASSQPRTSGGGFSYNEQFF,TRBV3-1/TRBV3-2,TRBJ2-1,TRBD2,20,NA
TGTGCCAGCAGCGCCCACAGGGGCCCCGCCTACGAGCAGTACTTC,CASSAHRGPAYEQYF,TRBV9,TRBJ2-7,TRBD1,15,NA
TGTGCCAGTAGTCGTCAGGGTGGCACCGGGGAGCTGTTTTTT,CASSRQGGTGELFF,TRBV19,TRBJ2-2,NA,14,NA
TGTGCCAGCAGTTACAGGATCCGAGATACGCAGTATTTT,CASSYRIRDTQYF,TRBV6-5,TRBJ2-3,NA,13,NA
TGCGCCAGCAGCTTGGGGGGATGGCCCCAGCATTTT,CASSLGGWPQHF,TRBV5-1,TRBJ1-5,NA,12,few
TGCGCCAGCAGTGAGGAAGACAGGGGGTGGAACACTGAAGCTTTCTTT,CASSEEDRGWNTEAFF,TRBV10-2,TRBJ1-1,TRBD1,16,NA
TGTGCCAGCAGCCCCCGGACTAGCGATGCCGGGGAGCTGTTTTTT,CASSPRTSDAGELFF,TRBV5-4,TRBJ2-2,TRBD2,15,NA
TGTGCCTGGAGCCGCCCGCCCATGGGGGGGATCGGCAATCAGCCCCAGCATTTT,CAWSRPPMGGIGNQPQHF,TRBV30,TRBJ1-5,NA,18,NA
TGTGCCAGTAGTATGGGGCAAAAGCAGTTCTTC,CASSMGQKQFF,TRBV19,TRBJ2-1,NA,11,NA
TGTGCCAGCAGTCGCCGGGGGCGGAATTCACCCCTCCACTTT,CASSRRGRNSPLHF,TRBV27,TRBJ1-6,NA,14,NA
TGCGCCAGCAGCCAAGCCCTAGCGGGGGGCTGGGAGACCCAGTACTTC,CASSQALAGGWETQYF,TRBV4-1,TRBJ2-5,TRBD2,16,NA
TGTGCCAGCAGTCCGACAGGGATTCAGCCCCAGCATTTT,CASSPTGIQPQHF,TRBV6-5,TRBJ1-5,TRBD1,13,NA
TGTGCCAGCAGTAAGAGGAGCACAGATACGCAGTATTTT,CASSKRSTDTQYF,TRBV12-3/TRBV12-4,TRBJ2-3,NA,13,NA
TGTGCCAGCAGGGAGGACAGCTCACCCCTCCACTTT,CASREDSSPLHF,TRBV2,TRBJ1-6,NA,12,few
TGTGCCAGCAGCTTAGAGGTGACAGGGGCAGAGACCCAGTACTTC,CASSLEVTGAETQYF,TRBV11-3,TRBJ2-5,TRBD1,15,NA
TGTGCCAGCAGTTTTGGAGATACGCAGTATTTT,CASSFGDTQYF,TRBV12-3/TRBV12-4,TRBJ2-3,NA,11,NA
TGTGCCATCAGTGAGTCGATAGGGGCTATCGGCTACACCTTC,CAISESIGAIGYTF,TRBV10-3,TRBJ1-2,NA,14,few
TGTGCCAGTAGTCCCTGGGACAGGAATCAGCCCCAGCATTTT,CASSPWDRNQPQHF,TRBV19,TRBJ1-5,TRBD1,14,NA
TGTGCCAGCAGCCGAATAGCGGGGGGTTCCTACAATGAGCAGTTCTTC,CASSRIAGGSYNEQFF,TRBV5-6,TRBJ2-1,TRBD2,16,NA
TGTGCCATCAGTGGATGGCAGAACTATGGCTACACCTTC,CAISGWQNYGYTF,TRBV10-3,TRBJ1-2,NA,13,NA
TGTGCCATCTCGGTGGTCTCTGGAAACACCATATATTTT,CAISVVSGNTIYF,TRBV10-3,TRBJ1-3,NA,13,NA
TGTGCCAGCAGTTACCTTAATGAAAAACTGTTTTTT,CASSYLNEKLFF,TRBV25-1,TRBJ1-4,NA,12,NA
TGTGCCAGCAGCCCTTCGCAGGGTAAGACTGAAGCTTTCTTT,CASSPSQGKTEAFF,TRBV7-2,TRBJ1-1,NA,14,NA